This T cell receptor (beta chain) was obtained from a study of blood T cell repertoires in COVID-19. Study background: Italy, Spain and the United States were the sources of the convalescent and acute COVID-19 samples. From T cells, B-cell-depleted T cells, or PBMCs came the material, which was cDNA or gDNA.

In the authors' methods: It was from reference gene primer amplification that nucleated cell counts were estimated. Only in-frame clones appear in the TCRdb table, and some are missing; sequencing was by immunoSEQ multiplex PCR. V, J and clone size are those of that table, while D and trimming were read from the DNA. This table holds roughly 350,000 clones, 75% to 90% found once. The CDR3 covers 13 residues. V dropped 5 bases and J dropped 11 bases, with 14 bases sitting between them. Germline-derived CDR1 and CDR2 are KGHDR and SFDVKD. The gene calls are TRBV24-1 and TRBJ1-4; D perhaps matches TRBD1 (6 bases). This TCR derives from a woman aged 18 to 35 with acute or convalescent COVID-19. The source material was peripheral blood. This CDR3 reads CATSGRRGGKLFF. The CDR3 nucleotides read TGTGCCACCAGTGGGAGAAGGGGGGGGAAACTGTTTTTT.